The sequence of this T cell receptor beta chain was determined in a study of cytomegalovirus exposure and HLA in healthy donors. Primers: 60 Vbeta forward and 13 Jbeta reverse. The table came from immunoSEQ multiplex PCR; TCRdb's copy has only in-frame clones and leaves some out. The repertoire holds fewer than 250,000 clones, with roughly 83% as singletons. Sequencing used PBMCs. The origin of this receptor is a girl aged 10-17 years in good health and CMV-seronegative.

Written as DNA, the CDR3 is TGTGCCAGCAGTGCCCGTTATCTACCGGGGAATGAGCAGTTCTTC. As protein: CASSARYLPGNEQFF. The chain couples TRBV6-4 to TRBJ2-1; a weak D match, TRBD2 (5 bases). With 4 bases removed from V and 7 bases from J, the gap between germline ends came to 17 bases. The CDR3 covers 15 residues. Germline lookup yields CDR1 MRHNA and CDR2 SNTAGT.